This T cell receptor (beta chain) was sequenced during a study of T cell repertoires in cytomegalovirus infection. Whole-study context: Public TCR beta signatures were indicative of both CMV infection and a matching HLA type.

This clonotype occurred many times. Its antigen is not known. The study, taken as a whole, reports: There were carriers of CMV plus the relevant HLA, and cumulative public TCR beta family frequency identified them.

One entry per CDR3 protein results from TCRdb running MiXCR on the reads. Of 150,000 to 200,000 distinct CDR3 sequences listed, 28% are singletons. Sequencing was performed on PBMCs. The receptor was derived from a human donor in good health (CMV status not recorded). Some clones in this sample may be carry-over from other donors' samples.

CDR3 region: CASSPGHPYEQYF. CDR3 sequence (DNA): TGTGCCAGTAGCCCAGGACATCCTTACGAGCAGTACTTC. The chain couples TRBV19 to TRBJ2-7; maybe TRBD1 (5 bases). The length of the CDR3 is 13 residues. The V end was cut by 6 bases, the J end by 4 bases, with 13 bases between. Germline V gives CDR1 LNHDA, CDR2 SQIVND (reference sequence).